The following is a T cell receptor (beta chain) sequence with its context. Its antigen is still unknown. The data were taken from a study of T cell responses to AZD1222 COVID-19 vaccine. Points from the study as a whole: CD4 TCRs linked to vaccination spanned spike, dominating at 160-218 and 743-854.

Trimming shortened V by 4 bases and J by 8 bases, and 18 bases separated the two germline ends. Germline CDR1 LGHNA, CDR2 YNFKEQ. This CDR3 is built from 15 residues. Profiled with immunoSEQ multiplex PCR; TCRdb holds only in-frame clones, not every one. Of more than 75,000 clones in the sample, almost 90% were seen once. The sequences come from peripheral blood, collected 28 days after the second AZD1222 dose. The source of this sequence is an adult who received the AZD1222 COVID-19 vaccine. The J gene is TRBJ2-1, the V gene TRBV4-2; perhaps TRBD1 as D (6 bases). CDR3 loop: CASSPTGTPGDEQFF. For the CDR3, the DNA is TGTGCCAGCAGCCCAACCGGGACACCGGGCGATGAGCAGTTCTTC.